This TCR beta chain came from a study of cytomegalovirus exposure and HLA in healthy donors. The V end lost 3 bases, the J end lost 8 bases, and 13 bases lay between the germline ends. From germline, CDR1 is KGHSH and CDR2 LQKENI. This CDR3 comprises 14 residues. In the PCR, 60 Vbeta and 13 Jbeta primers were used. Per the study methods: Roughly 10 million shared chains were among approximately 87 million unique TCR beta chains counted in a later analysis. The data were produced by immunoSEQ multiplex PCR, yet TCRdb's version contains in-frame clones alone and is incomplete. D and trimming were read from the DNA, whereas the V and J calls and clone size are those reported in that table. Of about 140,000 clones detected, 78% appear once; the ten largest clones hold 2.5% to 3%. Comments on this clone: Antigen: not known.

Study conclusions and caveats: V- and J-gene trimming of TCR beta was linked (in a later analysis) to a missense DCLRE1C variant. In a later analysis, compared with equally common non-associated chains, HLA-associated beta chains were more expanded. Cytomegalovirus status was reportedly diagnosed by the classifier with high specificity and sensitivity.

The chain combines TRBV18 with TRBJ1-4, with a weak D call TRBD1 (5 bases). Specimen: PBMCs. The sequence derives from a female donor in good health and CMV-seronegative. The CDR3, as DNA: TGTGCCAGCTCACCGGGGGGACTTGGAGAAAAACTGTTTTTT. This encodes CASSPGGLGEKLFF.